What follows is one T cell receptor (beta chain) and its context. Its antigen is not identified. This sample is part of a study of cytomegalovirus exposure and HLA in healthy donors. Notes on the study in general: In a later analysis, TCR association rates varied by HLA locus: DRB1 most, HLA-C fewest. The CMV antigen specificity of a few CMV-associated chains was confirmed through in vitro analysis.

Germline V lookup: CDR1 SQVTM, CDR2 ANQGSEA. This CDR3 has 14 residues. V was pared by 4 bases and J by 7 bases, with 11 bases of the junction left unmatched. It was with 60 Vbeta and 13 Jbeta primers that the PCR ran. Assay: immunoSEQ multiplex PCR; the TCRdb copy retains only in-frame clones and omits some. The sample gives under 100,000 clones, about 86% of which show up once; about 4.4% is in the top ten. The chain carries TRBV29-1 and TRBJ2-7, with 9 bases lining up with TRBD2. Sequencing used PBMCs. The sequence came from a woman in her 70s in good health and CMV-seropositive. The CDR3 loop reads CSVVGVAGAREQYF. The CDR3 nucleotides read TGCAGCGTTGTGGGGGTAGCGGGAGCACGAGAGCAGTACTTC.